This T cell receptor beta chain is from a study of Graves' ophthalmopathy and Graves' hyperthyroidism. Turning to the study itself: Ahead of any treatment, peripheral blood was obtained at the initial diagnosis.

Findings and caveats of the study: Detection in blood was also observed for most expanded thyroid clonotypes above 0.001 frequency.

The sequenced template was RNA, covering the TCR beta CDR3 region. The first-round RT-PCR employed HTBI primers together with the Qiagen OneStep RT-PCR kit. A multiplex PCR was then performed as the second round. TCRdb fed the multiplex PCR reads into MiXCR, producing one record per CDR3 protein. The data show more than 300,000 distinct CDR3 sequences, over 15% seen once. This clonotype was observed at least ten times. Its antigen is unidentified. None of the included patients had other autoimmune diseases, uncontrolled infections, pregnancy or lactation, as these led to exclusion. The specimen sequenced was peripheral blood. This clonotype was obtained from a woman in her late teens or twenties with stable Graves' hyperthyroidism.

CDR3 nucleotides: TGTGCCAGCAGTTACTCGCTGGCGGGGGCTAACACTGAAGCTTTCTTT. Translating it yields CASSYSLAGANTEAFF. V is TRBV6-5 and J is TRBJ1-1; D might be TRBD1 (6 bases). Germline V CDR1 and CDR2: MNHEY, SVGAGI. With 0 bases removed from V and 2 bases from J, the gap between germline ends came to 13 bases. The CDR3 is 16 residues long.